This is a list of T cell receptor beta chains from one sample in a study of blood T cell repertoires in COVID-19. This table comes from immunoSEQ multiplex PCR, and its TCRdb copy is limited to in-frame clones, with some not included. The repertoire holds a few hundred thousand clones, with about 83% as singletons. Sequenced input: peripheral blood. The receptors originated from a man aged 60 to 69 who had recovered from COVID-19. Each CDR3 is given with its conserved first and last residue. Fields, in order: D gene, clone size, V gene, J gene, CDR3 protein, CDR3 DNA. A D gene is named only where the DNA matches it firmly. Size tells how often a clone was seen (once, few, many) or the class of an expanded clone, and some rows leave it out.

-	-	TRBV6-6	TRBJ2-5	CASSTSGEGTQYF	TGTGCCAGCAGTACCTCGGGAGAGGGGACCCAGTACTTC
-	-	TRBV5-4	TRBJ1-1	CASSLGGGLTEAFF	TGTGCCAGCAGCTTGGGCGGGGGCTTGACTGAAGCTTTCTTT
-	-	TRBV24-1	TRBJ2-5	CATSDDRMETQYF	TGTGCCACCAGTGACGACAGGATGGAGACCCAGTACTTC
TRBD2	-	TRBV3-1/TRBV3-2	TRBJ2-1	CASSQGTSGGNEQFF	TGTGCCAGCAGCCAGGGGACTAGCGGGGGCAATGAGCAGTTCTTC
TRBD1	-	TRBV7-9	TRBJ1-5	CASSSGTDNQPQHF	TGTGCCAGCAGCTCCGGGACAGATAATCAGCCCCAGCATTTT
TRBD1	-	TRBV19	TRBJ2-7	CASSTGTGIYEQYF	TGTGCCAGTAGTACCGGGACAGGAATCTACGAGCAGTACTTC
-	-	TRBV6-5	TRBJ2-2	CASSYVRRGELFF	TGTGCCAGCAGTTACGTGCGCCGCGGGGAGCTGTTTTTT
TRBD2	once	TRBV27	TRBJ2-5	CASSLRGYSMETQYF	TGTGCCAGCAGTTTGCGGGGGTATTCTATGGAGACCCAGTACTTC
TRBD2	-	TRBV27	TRBJ2-6	CASSLVGTRLSGANVLTF	TGTGCCAGCAGTTTAGTAGGGACTAGGCTCTCCGGGGCCAACGTCCTGACTTTC
TRBD2	-	TRBV30	TRBJ2-1	CAWKGGRVDEQFF	TGTGCCTGGAAGGGCGGGAGGGTGGATGAGCAGTTCTTC
-	-	TRBV3-1/TRBV3-2	TRBJ2-5	CASSRQGGETQYF	TGTGCCAGCAGTCGCCAGGGGGGTGAGACCCAGTACTTC
TRBD1	-	TRBV19	TRBJ1-5	CASSMIPGQGSGPQHF	TGTGCCAGTAGTATGATCCCGGGACAGGGATCCGGACCCCAGCATTTT
TRBD2	-	TRBV19	TRBJ2-3	CASSGGGSLAGADTQYF	TGTGCCAGTAGCGGAGGGGGGTCACTAGCGGGAGCAGATACGCAGTATTTT
-	-	TRBV7-3	TRBJ2-3	CASSSPTSPTQYF	TGTGCCAGCAGCTCCCCAACTAGTCCCACGCAGTATTTT
-	-	TRBV5-1	TRBJ1-2	CASSYRQNYGYTF	TGCGCCAGCAGTTACAGACAGAACTATGGCTACACCTTC
-	-	TRBV5-1	TRBJ1-1	CASSLDTGNTEAFF	TGCGCCAGCAGCTTGGATACGGGAAACACTGAAGCTTTCTTT
TRBD1	-	TRBV7-9	TRBJ1-5	CASSQWTGDRAQPQHF	TGTGCCAGCAGTCAGTGGACAGGGGATCGTGCTCAGCCCCAGCATTTT
-	-	TRBV7-9	TRBJ1-5	CASSLGGGQGNQPQHF	TGTGCCAGCAGCTTAGGGGGCGGTCAGGGCAATCAGCCCCAGCATTTT
-	-	TRBV18	TRBJ2-7	CASSPRGDYEQYF	TGTGCCAGCTCACCACGGGGGGACTACGAGCAGTACTTC
-	-	TRBV2	TRBJ1-5	CASSREQGNQPQHF	TGTGCCAGCAGTAGAGAGCAGGGCAATCAGCCCCAGCATTTT
TRBD1	-	TRBV19	TRBJ1-5	CASSTVKTGEIYSNQPQHF	TGTGCCAGTAGCACAGTCAAGACAGGGGAGATATATAGCAATCAGCCCCAGCATTTT
-	-	TRBV6-1	TRBJ1-3	CASSEDGTSRIWTIYF	TGTGCCAGCAGTGAGGATGGGACTTCCCGGATTTGGACCATATATTTT
-	-	TRBV7-2	TRBJ1-1	CASSMDKLTEAFF	TGTGCCAGCAGCATGGACAAGCTTACTGAAGCTTTCTTT
-	-	TRBV7-8	TRBJ2-7	CASSPSRRAYEQYF	TGTGCCAGCAGCCCCAGCCGGCGGGCCTACGAGCAGTACTTC
-	-	TRBV5-1	TRBJ2-7	CASSLGLGYSYEQYF	TGCGCCAGCAGCTTGGGTCTGGGCTACTCCTACGAGCAGTACTTC
TRBD1	-	TRBV6-2/TRBV6-3	TRBJ1-1	CASSYLTGPTEAFF	TGTGCCAGCAGTTACTTGACAGGGCCAACTGAAGCTTTCTTT
-	-	TRBV19	TRBJ2-1	CASGRELTSSYNEQFF	TGTGCCAGTGGACGGGAACTCACGAGCTCCTACAATGAGCAGTTCTTC
-	-	TRBV3-1/TRBV3-2	TRBJ1-2	CASSQMTSVYGYTF	TGTGCCAGCAGCCAAATGACTTCCGTCTATGGCTACACCTTC
-	-	TRBV12-3/TRBV12-4	TRBJ1-1	CASRYRSTQAFF	TGTGCCAGCAGATATCGGTCAACGCAAGCTTTCTTT
-	-	TRBV9	TRBJ1-1	CASSVVNGGEAFF	TGTGCCAGCAGCGTAGTGAATGGGGGGGAAGCTTTCTTT
-	-	TRBV5-5	TRBJ1-2	CASSLGDTINYGYTF	TGTGCCAGCAGCTTGGGGGACACAATAAACTATGGCTACACCTTC
TRBD2	-	TRBV7-3	TRBJ2-1	CASSLTSGSANEQFF	TGTGCCAGCAGCTTGACTAGCGGGAGCGCGAATGAGCAGTTCTTC
TRBD1	once	TRBV5-1	TRBJ2-7	CASSRDRVVDEQYF	TGCGCCAGCAGCAGGGACAGGGTGGTCGACGAGCAGTACTTC